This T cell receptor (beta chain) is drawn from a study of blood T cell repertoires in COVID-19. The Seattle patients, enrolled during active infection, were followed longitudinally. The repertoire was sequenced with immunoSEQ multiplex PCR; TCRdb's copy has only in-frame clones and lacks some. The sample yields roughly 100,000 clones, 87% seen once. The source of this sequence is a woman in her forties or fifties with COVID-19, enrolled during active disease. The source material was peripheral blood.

CDR3 nucleotides: TGTGCCAGCAGTTTAGGGGCGGGGGAGTGGAATTCACCCCTCCACTTT. This sequence encodes CASSLGAGEWNSPLHF. The chain has TRBV28 and TRBJ1-6, with D possibly matching TRBD1 (5 bases). Trimming stripped 2 bases from V and 7 bases from J, with 15 bases between. The germline V gene has CDR1 MDHEN and CDR2 SYDVKM. The CDR3 has 16 amino acids.